Detailed here is one TCR beta chain. Unstimulated Tregs (CD4+CD25+CD127-) and CD4+CD25- non-Tregs were sorted from PBMCs. These data originate in a study of Tregs in tolerant kidney transplant recipients. Germline V CDR1 and CDR2: SGHRS, YFSETQ. Trimming removed 0 bases from V and 3 bases from J, with 15 bases in between. CDR3 length equals 16 residues. The repertoire was sequenced with immunoSEQ multiplex PCR; TCRdb's copy has only in-frame clones and lacks some. The data show approximately 260,000 clones, with about four fifths seen just once and 0.5% to 0.65% held by the top ten. The sequence came from a human donor in good health. The sequenced sample consisted of CD4+ T cells from blood. V is TRBV5-1 and J is TRBJ1-2; no clear D gene. CDR3 sequence (DNA): TGCGCCAGCAGCTTGGTGGGCACTCCAGAGTACTATGGCTACACCTTC. Translating it yields CASSLVGTPEYYGYTF.